This entry lists 29 T cell receptor beta chains sequenced from one sample in a study of blood T cell repertoires in COVID-19 (dated by TCRdb to 2020 to 2022). Libraries were prepared through the immunoSEQ multiplex PCR assay. Entries here come from immuneACCESS through TCRdb and include only in-frame sequences with V and J called. Some clones fail to appear in such tables; in the studies checked, an unresolved V gene covers under half of the shortfall, and the cause of the remainder is unknown. This sample gives 250,000 to 300,000 clones in total; around 83% of them show up just once. The biggest ten clones account for under 8% of the sample. Sequenced material: PBMCs or T cells enriched from blood (not recorded which). The receptors originated from a woman between 45 and 65 years old who had been exposed to COVID-19.

The chain joins TRBV12-3 or TRBV12-4 to TRBJ1-2, with D maybe TRBD1 (5 bases). V shed 4 bases and J shed 8 bases, with 14 bases lying between them. The CDR3 spans 13 residues. DNA of the CDR3: TGTGCCAGCAGTTCAGGGTTCGTCGAAGGCTACACCTTC. Translating it yields CASSSGFVEGYTF.

This chain uses TRBV30 with TRBJ1-3; D remains ambiguous. This CDR3 is built from 14 residues. The germline V and J ends were trimmed by 3 bases and 0 bases, with 9 bases remaining between them. Germline loops: CDR1 GTSNPN, CDR2 SVGIG (reference sequence). In DNA form, the CDR3 reads TGTGCCTGGAGCGGTAGCTTCTCTGGAAACACCATATATTTT. It codes for CAWSGSFSGNTIYF.

This sequence joins TRBV7-9 and TRBJ1-2, with D unresolved. Germline assignment: CDR1 SEHNR and CDR2 FQNEAQ (reference sequence). The CDR3 spans 15 residues. Trimming removed 0 bases at V and 6 bases at J, with 14 bases between. CDR3 coding DNA: TGTGCCAGCAGCTTAGCCGCGGGGAAAGCGAATGGCTACACCTTC. It yields the protein CASSLAAGKANGYTF.

The table lists this clone with a count of one. The chain couples TRBV6-5 to TRBJ2-6; D not certain. The V end lost 10 bases, the J end lost 1 base, and 8 bases lay between the germline ends. The germline gives CDR1 MNHEY, CDR2 SVGAGI. The CDR3 is 13 amino acids. Written as DNA, the CDR3 is TGTGCCACCTTAGAATCTGGGGCCAACGTCCTGACTTTC. Protein sequence: CATLESGANVLTF.

This clone was counted between two and nine times. J is TRBJ2-7 and V is TRBV28; D remains unclear. The CDR3 spans 11 residues. In germline, CDR1 is MDHEN, CDR2 SYDVKM. Trimming shortened V by 5 bases and J by 4 bases, and 6 bases separated the two germline ends. The CDR3: CASSARYEQYF. The CDR3 bases are TGTGCCAGCAGTGCTAGATACGAGCAGTACTTC.

The J gene is TRBJ1-5, the V gene TRBV7-2; D gene uncertain. The CDR3 sequence is 17 residues long. V lost 1 base and J 2 bases, leaving 15 bases between the germline ends. CDR1 SGHTA and CDR2 FQGNSA come from the germline V gene. The CDR3, as DNA: TGTGCCAGCAGCTTAGAAGGAAGGAGCGCGGGCAATCAGCCCCAGCATTTT. Protein product: CASSLEGRSAGNQPQHF.

This chain connects TRBV9 to TRBJ1-5; D not certain. The germline V gene has CDR1 SGDLS and CDR2 YYNGEE. This CDR3 has 13 amino acids. The V end was cut by 0 bases, the J end by 3 bases, with 4 bases between. The DNA of the CDR3 is TGTGCCAGCAGCGTAGCTCCCAATCAGCCCCAGCATTTT. This gives the protein CASSVAPNQPQHF.

The CDR3 loop is CASSVQGNTIYF. The CDR3 DNA reads TGTGCCAGCAGCGTCCAGGGAAACACCATATATTTT. This rearrangement joins TRBV21-1 to TRBJ1-3; no DNA check was done on the table's D call, TRBD1. TRBV21-1 is designated a pseudogene. This CDR3 comprises 12 residues.

The chain is built from TRBV24-1 and TRBJ2-1, with D possibly being TRBD2 (5 bases). CDR1 is KGHDR and CDR2 is SFDVKD in the germline V gene. The CDR3 has 14 amino acids. V lost 2 bases, J lost 4 bases, and 8 bases lay in between. The CDR3 coding sequence is TGTGCCACCAGTGATTCGAGGGTGTACAATGAGCAGTTCTTC. It encodes CATSDSRVYNEQFF.

The chain joins TRBV10-2 to TRBJ2-7, with D tentatively TRBD2 (6 bases). Germline CDR1 reads WSHSY; CDR2 reads SAAADI. The CDR3 extends over 12 amino acids. Trimming left V 6 bases short and J 5 bases short, with 11 bases between. The CDR3 DNA follows: TGCGCCAGCAGCGGGGGTATCAACGAGCAGTACTTC. Its protein product is CASSGGINEQYF.

This chain uses TRBV11-2 with TRBJ2-7, with D possibly being TRBD1 (6 bases). In germline, CDR1 is SGHAT, CDR2 FQNNGV. V lost 6 bases to trimming and J lost 5 bases, with 20 bases between them. The CDR3 is made up of 15 amino acids. The CDR3 nucleotides are TGTGCCAGCAGGCCGACCGGGACAAACGATAACGAGCAGTACTTC. This gives the protein CASRPTGTNDNEQYF.

The chain carries TRBV6-5 and TRBJ1-4, with a tentative D call TRBD1 (5 bases). The V end lost 7 bases, the J end lost 6 bases, and 15 bases lay between the germline ends. The CDR3 loop spans 14 amino acids. Germline V lookup: CDR1 MNHEY, CDR2 SVGAGI. The CDR3 reads CASKRDWEDEKLFF. CDR3 DNA sequence: TGTGCCAGCAAAAGGGACTGGGAGGATGAAAAACTGTTTTTT.

This sequence joins TRBV5-1 and TRBJ2-7; TRBD1 agrees at 7 bases. CDR1 and CDR2 (germline): SGHRS, YFSETQ. J was trimmed by 3 bases and V by 0 bases; bases with no gene match: 6. The CDR3 length is 15 residues. The CDR3 here is CASSLGGAGGYEQYF. In DNA form, the CDR3 reads TGCGCCAGCAGCTTGGGTGGGGCAGGGGGCTACGAGCAGTACTTC. Based on the CDR3 plus reference TRBV5-1 and TRBJ2-7, the full variable domain is KAGVTQTPRYLIKTRGQQVTLSCSPISGHRSVSWYQQTPGQGLQFLFEYFSETQRNKGNFPGRFSGRQFSNSRSEMNVSTLELGDSALYLCASSLGGAGGYEQYFGPGTRLTVT.

The chain carries TRBV9 and TRBJ1-1; possible D gene TRBD1, 5 bases. Germline V gene sequence: CDR1 SGDLS, CDR2 YYNGEE. This CDR3 contains 13 residues. V was shortened by 0 bases and J by 6 bases, with 9 bases between the two germline ends. This CDR3 reads CASSVAGGAEAFF. The CDR3, as DNA: TGTGCCAGCAGCGTAGCTGGGGGGGCTGAAGCTTTCTTT.

The CDR3 sequence: CASSQSGGAQKVYGYTF. The CDR3 bases are TGTGCCAGCAGCCAATCGGGAGGGGCCCAGAAGGTCTATGGCTACACCTTC. This chain uses TRBV16 with TRBJ1-2; D perhaps matches TRBD1 (5 bases). Germline assignment: CDR1 KGHSY and CDR2 FQNENV. V was clipped by 0 bases and J by 4 bases, with 18 bases between them. The CDR3 is 17 amino acids.

Regarding this clone: Other DNA sequences of this sample code for an identical CDR3. The chain combines TRBV5-1 with TRBJ2-1; 9 bases are a match to TRBD2. This CDR3 is built from 15 residues. The germline V gene encodes CDR1 SGHRS and CDR2 YFSETQ. The trim removed 2 bases at V and 3 bases at J, leaving 3 bases unmatched. The CDR3 region has the DNA TGCGCCAGCAGCTTAGCGGGGGGAAACTACAATGAGCAGTTCTTC. Translation gives CASSLAGGNYNEQFF.

This chain connects TRBV10-3 to TRBJ2-2, with 8 bases matching TRBD1. CDR3 length equals 15 residues. V was clipped by 4 bases and J by 5 bases; unmatched bases: 6. The germline V gene encodes CDR1 ENHRY and CDR2 SYGVKD. The CDR3 loop reads CAISVETGDTGELFF. The CDR3 coding sequence is TGTGCCATCAGTGTGGAGACAGGGGATACCGGGGAGCTGTTTTTT.

In nucleotides, the CDR3 is TGTGCCAGCAGCTCTCCTATACAGGGGGCGACCTACGAGCAGTACTTC. Translated, it gives CASSSPIQGATYEQYF. The chain joins TRBV7-9 to TRBJ2-7; 9 nucleotides agree with TRBD1. The V segment lost 4 bases and the J segment 2 bases; nucleotides outside the gene matches: 9. The germline V gene has CDR1 SEHNR and CDR2 FQNEAQ (reference sequence). The CDR3 contains 16 residues.

This clone came up a few times. The chain carries TRBV6-2 or TRBV6-3 and TRBJ1-1; 10 nucleotides line up with TRBD1. With 2 bases clipped from V and 0 bases from J, the junction kept 6 bases outside the gene matches. The CDR3 runs 17 residues. Germline lookup yields CDR1 MNHEY and CDR2 SVGEGT. Here the CDR3 DNA reads TGTGCCAGCAGTTACCTAGTGGGACAGGGGATGAACACTGAAGCTTTCTTT. This translates into CASSYLVGQGMNTEAFF.

The chain uses TRBV10-3 and TRBJ2-3; possibly TRBD2 for D (6 bases). Trimming removed 4 bases at V and 2 bases at J, with 7 bases between. The CDR3 is 13 residues long. Germline values: CDR1 ENHRY, CDR2 SYGVKD. CDR3: CAISAGDTDTQYF. The CDR3 bases are TGTGCCATCAGTGCGGGGGACACAGATACGCAGTATTTT.

This sequence joins TRBV11-2 and TRBJ1-4, with D tentatively TRBD1 (5 bases). Trimming left V 5 bases short and J 7 bases short, with 14 bases between. Looked up from germline, CDR1 is SGHAT and CDR2 is FQNNGV. This CDR3 contains 14 residues. CDR3 nucleotides: TGTGCCAGCAGCCTCGTAGTAAGGGGTGAAAAACTGTTTTTT. This gives the protein CASSLVVRGEKLFF.

V is TRBV9 and J is TRBJ1-1, with 10 bases that match TRBD1. Trimming took 3 bases from V and 1 from J; bases not matched to a gene: 6. Germline-derived CDR1 and CDR2 are SGDLS and YYNGEE. The CDR3 totals 16 residues. In DNA form, the CDR3 reads TGTGCCAGCAGCGCGTCCCGGGACAGGGGGAACACTGAAGCTTTCTTT. Residues: CASSASRDRGNTEAFF.

V usage is TRBV30 and J usage is TRBJ2-7, with 7 bases identical to TRBD1. The trim removed 0 bases at V and 7 bases at J, leaving 6 bases unmatched. Germline V gene lookup returns CDR1 GTSNPN and CDR2 SVGIG (reference sequence). The CDR3 loop spans 13 amino acids. CDR3 in DNA: TGTGCCTGGAGTGTTCAGGGGGTTGGGGAGCAGTACTTC. This encodes CAWSVQGVGEQYF.

This rearrangement joins TRBV5-1 to TRBJ1-2; 7 bases map to TRBD1. The CDR3 consists of 17 residues. With V trimmed by 0 bases and J by 0 bases, 8 bases remained unmatched. Germline-derived CDR1 and CDR2 are SGHRS and YFSETQ. CDR3 loop: CASSLAAGGISNYGYTF. The CDR3 coding sequence is TGCGCCAGCAGCTTGGCCGCAGGGGGGATTTCTAACTATGGCTACACCTTC.

The J gene is TRBJ1-1, the V gene TRBV29-1; the D is unclear. The germline gives CDR1 SQVTM, CDR2 ANQGSEA. The CDR3 consists of 11 residues. V dropped 6 bases and J dropped 1 base, with 6 bases sitting between them. The CDR3 DNA follows: TGCAGCGTCACTAGGAACACTGAAGCTTTCTTT. This codes for CSVTRNTEAFF.

The chain has TRBV28 and TRBJ1-1, with D uncertain. Trimming removed 3 bases from V and 5 bases from J, with 7 bases in between. This CDR3 region has 12 residues. In germline, CDR1 is MDHEN, CDR2 SYDVKM. The CDR3, as DNA: TGTGCCAGCAGTTTTCTGAGGACTGAAGCTTTCTTT. Translation: CASSFLRTEAFF.

V and J are TRBV19 and TRBJ2-5; D uncertain. V gave up 7 bases and J gave up 2 bases, with 11 bases separating them. CDR1 is LNHDA, CDR2 SQIVND, per germline (reference sequence). The length of the CDR3 is 13 residues. CDR3 sequence reads: CASNEALQETQYF. CDR3 sequence (DNA): TGTGCCAGTAATGAGGCCTTACAAGAGACCCAGTACTTC.

This sequence joins TRBV28 and TRBJ1-5; D perhaps matches TRBD1 (6 bases). Deletions cut 8 bases from V and 5 bases from J, with 13 bases between. In germline, CDR1 is MDHEN, CDR2 SYDVKM. This CDR3 comprises 13 residues. The CDR3 protein is CASLNGGYQPQHF. The DNA of the CDR3 is TGTGCCAGCCTAAATGGGGGCTATCAGCCCCAGCATTTT.

The chain links TRBV5-5 to TRBJ2-2; 13 bases fit TRBD2. Trimming at V came to 0 bases and at J to 3 bases, leaving 2 bases not matched to a gene. The CDR3 consists of 17 residues. Germline lookup yields CDR1 SGHKS and CDR2 YYEKEE (reference sequence). The CDR3 nucleotides are TGTGCCAGCAGCTTGGAGGGACTAGCGGGGTACACCGGGGAGCTGTTTTTT. Translated: CASSLEGLAGYTGELFF.